A single sample is the source of the 30 T cell receptor beta chains below, sequenced in a study of shared clonotypes between healthy human individuals. Method: immunoSEQ multiplex PCR; TCRdb's copy keeps in-frame clones and lacks some. The repertoire consists of over 2 million clones, with approximately 95% occurring once and the leading ten covering more than 0.1%. The source material was naive CD4+ T cells sorted from blood. Subset: CD45RA+ positively selected. These receptor sequences come from a man aged 18 to 29 in good health.

CDR3 DNA sequence: TGTGCCAGCAGGCGCACAGGGTCTTCCGAGCAGTACTTC. It translates to CASRRTGSSEQYF. The chain couples TRBV6-5 to TRBJ2-7, with D perhaps matching TRBD1 (6 bases). Trimming pared 6 bases from V and 6 bases from J, leaving 15 bases between. The CDR3 spans 13 residues. Per the germline V gene, CDR1 is MNHEY and CDR2 is SVGAGI.

The chain carries TRBV6-1 and TRBJ1-5, with D possibly being TRBD1 (5 bases). This CDR3 spans 15 amino acids. Germline CDR1 reads MNHNS; CDR2 reads SASEGT. V lost 5 bases and J lost 2, with 13 bases in between. DNA for the CDR3: TGTGCCAGCAGTACTAGAGGGGTCGGCAATCAGCCCCAGCATTTT. It specifies CASSTRGVGNQPQHF.

The table lists this clone with a count of one. The V gene is TRBV7-6, the J gene TRBJ2-3; D call uncertain. Trimming pared 2 bases from V and 2 bases from J, leaving 5 bases between. Germline V gene lookup returns CDR1 SGHVS and CDR2 FNYEAQ. The CDR3 has 13 residues. The CDR3 loop reads CASSLTYTDTQYF. In nucleotides, the CDR3 is TGTGCCAGCAGCTTAACCTACACAGATACGCAGTATTTT.

Points on this clone: This CDR3 is also generated by other DNA sequences in the sample. The genes are TRBV19 and TRBJ2-7, with D possibly matching TRBD1 (5 bases). V dropped 4 bases and J dropped 0 bases, with 7 bases sitting between them. This CDR3 has 13 residues. Germline V gene lookup returns CDR1 LNHDA and CDR2 SQIVND (reference sequence). CDR3 nucleotides: TGTGCCAGTAGTAGGACATACTCCTACGAGCAGTACTTC. The encoded protein is CASSRTYSYEQYF. Combining the CDR3 with reference TRBV19 and TRBJ2-7 gives the whole variable domain DGGITQSPKYLFRKEGQNVTLSCEQNLNHDAMYWYRQDPGQGLRLIYYSQIVNDFQKGDIAEGYSVSREKKESFPLTVTSAQKNPTAFYLCASSRTYSYEQYFGPGTRLTVT.

The chain uses TRBV4-3 and TRBJ1-2; 7 bases are shared with TRBD1. The CDR3 has 15 residues. Germline CDR1 LGHNA, CDR2 YSLEER. The V gene end was trimmed by 0 bases and the J gene end by 6 bases; junction bases not matched to a gene: 7. The CDR3 DNA reads as TGCGCCAGCAGCCAAGATATAGGGCAGGGGGATGGCTACACCTTC. This sequence encodes CASSQDIGQGDGYTF.

The CDR3 spells CASSPNGQPNYGYTF. The CDR3 DNA follows: TGTGCCAGCAGCCCAAATGGACAGCCTAACTATGGCTACACCTTC. The chain has TRBV28 and TRBJ1-2; D possibly corresponds to TRBD1 (6 bases). The germline V gene has CDR1 MDHEN and CDR2 SYDVKM. V lost 6 bases and J 0 bases, leaving 14 bases between the germline ends. There are 15 residues in the CDR3.

The chain employs TRBV4-1 and TRBJ1-5, with D possibly being TRBD1 (5 bases). This CDR3 contains 15 residues. Germline assignment: CDR1 MGHRA and CDR2 YSYEKL. V was shortened by 1 base and J by 8 bases, with 15 bases between the two germline ends. The DNA of the CDR3 is TGCGCCAGCAGCCAAGGGCAGGGAGGGAACGAGCCCCAGCATTTT. Its translation is CASSQGQGGNEPQHF.

The J gene is TRBJ2-1, the V gene TRBV4-1, with D possibly matching TRBD2 (5 bases). Trimming pared 3 bases from V and 7 bases from J, leaving 13 bases between. Germline CDR1 MGHRA, CDR2 YSYEKL. The CDR3 covers 14 residues. CDR3 residues: CASSHSGRGNEQFF. The CDR3 DNA sequence: TGCGCCAGCAGCCACTCGGGCCGAGGGAATGAGCAGTTCTTC.

The rearrangement uses TRBV25-1 and TRBJ2-1; D is tentatively TRBD1 or TRBD2 (5 bases each). Germline CDR1 is MGHDK and CDR2 is SYGVNS. The CDR3 extends over 17 amino acids. Between the trimmed V and J ends, which lost 5 bases and 0 bases, there was a span of 17 bases. CDR3: CASSYGTGGPSYNEQFF. CDR3 nucleotides: TGTGCCAGCAGTTACGGGACGGGCGGTCCCTCCTACAATGAGCAGTTCTTC.

Written as DNA, the CDR3 is TGTGCCATCAGTGGGACAGGGGGCACTAACTATGGCTACACCTTC. Residues: CAISGTGGTNYGYTF. V and J are TRBV10-3 and TRBJ1-2; 11 bases match TRBD1. The length of the CDR3 is 15 residues. With 4 bases clipped from V and 0 bases from J, the junction kept 1 base outside the gene matches. Germline-derived CDR1 and CDR2 are ENHRY and SYGVKD.

This chain links TRBV6-1 with TRBJ1-5; 9 bases align to TRBD1. Trimming cost V 4 bases and J 9 bases; bases outside gene matches: 4. In germline, CDR1 is MNHNS, CDR2 SASEGT. The CDR3 contains 13 residues. The CDR3 sequence: CASSGGQGRPQHF. The CDR3 DNA reads TGTGCCAGCAGTGGAGGACAGGGGAGGCCCCAGCATTTT.

The chain recombines TRBV19 with TRBJ2-7; D gene uncertain. Germline V gene sequence: CDR1 LNHDA, CDR2 SQIVND (reference sequence). This CDR3 region has 12 residues. Trimming removed 7 bases at V and 7 bases at J, with 14 bases between. CDR3 in amino acids: CASTAMSGEQYF. CDR3 bases: TGTGCCAGTACCGCCATGAGTGGTGAGCAGTACTTC.

The chain has TRBV10-3 and TRBJ2-5, with unresolved D. This CDR3 spans 15 amino acids. Germline V gives CDR1 ENHRY, CDR2 SYGVKD. Trimming took off 4 bases at V and 1 base at J, with 13 bases between the two ends. In DNA, the CDR3 is TGTGCCATCAGTGTGTCGTGGCCGACCCAAGAGACCCAGTACTTC. Translation gives CAISVSWPTQETQYF.

The gene calls are TRBV7-9 and TRBJ2-7, with no clear D. V gave up 6 bases and J gave up 5 bases, with 20 bases separating them. The CDR3 totals 15 residues. Germline loops: CDR1 SEHNR, CDR2 FQNEAQ (reference sequence). The CDR3, as DNA: TGTGCCAGCAGTCTCCACCAAGATAATTTCAACGAGCAGTACTTC. Its protein product is CASSLHQDNFNEQYF.

The chain carries TRBV18 and TRBJ2-7; unclear D gene. In germline, CDR1 is KGHSH, CDR2 LQKENI. V was shortened by 3 bases and J by 3 bases, with 15 bases between the two germline ends. The CDR3 length is 15 residues. Here the CDR3 DNA reads TGTGCCAGCTCACCGGGGTCAGCTCGTTTCTACGAGCAGTACTTC. Protein product: CASSPGSARFYEQYF.

This sequence joins TRBV6-5 and TRBJ2-3, with 9 bases matching TRBD2. The germline gives CDR1 MNHEY, CDR2 SVGAGI. Trimming cost V 1 base and J 5 bases; bases outside gene matches: 7. The CDR3 is 16 residues long. CDR3 loop: CASSYLSAGGRDTQYF. The DNA for the CDR3 is TGTGCCAGCAGTTACTTGAGCGCGGGGGGGCGAGATACGCAGTATTTT.

The V gene is TRBV28, the J gene TRBJ1-2, with a weak D call TRBD1 (6 bases). Germline V gives CDR1 MDHEN, CDR2 SYDVKM. The CDR3 contains 14 residues. The ends were cut back, 7 bases at V and 4 bases at J, with 16 bases in the middle. The CDR3 DNA sequence: TGTGCCAGCAATGGTAGGGGGAGAAGCTATGGCTACACCTTC. Translating gives CASNGRGRSYGYTF.

This clone was detected a few times. The chain links TRBV6-6 to TRBJ1-2; tentatively, D is TRBD1 (5 bases). This CDR3 has 12 amino acids. Looked up from germline, CDR1 is MNHNY and CDR2 is SVGAGI (reference sequence). Trimming took 10 bases from V and 4 from J, leaving 13 bases between them. CDR3 DNA: TGTGCCACCTCTACCGGGGGCTATGGCTACACCTTC. Translated, it gives CATSTGGYGYTF.

V is TRBV27 and J is TRBJ1-1, with a weak D call TRBD1 (6 bases). Germline V gene sequence: CDR1 MNHEY, CDR2 SMNVEV (reference sequence). Deletions cut 7 bases from V and 1 base from J, with 13 bases between. This CDR3 comprises 14 residues. The CDR3 loop reads CASTPGVGNTEAFF. In nucleotides, the CDR3 is TGTGCCAGCACCCCAGGGGTCGGGAACACTGAAGCTTTCTTT.

The rearrangement links TRBV5-6 to TRBJ2-1, with D perhaps matching TRBD1 (6 bases). The V and J ends lost 0 bases and 3 bases respectively, with 10 bases between them. CDR1 is SGHDT and CDR2 is YYEEEE in the germline V gene. This CDR3 has 15 amino acids. DNA of the CDR3: TGTGCCAGCAGCTTGGGGTGGGGGCTCTACAATGAGCAGTTCTTC. It codes for CASSLGWGLYNEQFF. Full variable domain (rest looked up from reference TRBV5-6 and TRBJ2-1): DAGVTQSPTHLIKTRGQQVTLRCSPKSGHDTVSWYQQALGQGPQFIFQYYEEEERQRGNFPDRFSGHQFPNYSSELNVNALLLGDSALYLCASSLGWGLYNEQFFGPGTRLTVL.

V is TRBV20-1 and J is TRBJ2-1; perhaps TRBD2 as D (5 bases). Trimming shortened V by 7 bases and J by 5 bases, and 9 bases separated the two germline ends. This CDR3 contains 11 residues. CDR1 is DFQATT and CDR2 is SNEGSKA in the germline V gene (reference sequence). The CDR3 bases are TGCAGTGGTCGACTAAACAATGAGCAGTTCTTC. Its translation: CSGRLNNEQFF.

The rearrangement links TRBV5-3 to TRBJ2-5; TRBD1 matches 9 bases. TRBV5-3 is reported as an ORF; its role is uncertain. Unmatched junction bases numbered 10, after V lost 0 bases and J lost 1 base. The CDR3 consists of 18 residues. Written as DNA, the CDR3 is TGTGCCAGAAGCTTGGATGGACAGGGGCCCAAGGGCCAAGAGACCCAGTACTTC. It is translated as CARSLDGQGPKGQETQYF.

V gene TRBV23-1 combines with J gene TRBJ2-3; no definite D call. TRBV23-1 is identified as an open reading frame with a role that is uncertain. This CDR3 contains 12 residues. Trimming shortened V by 0 bases and J by 6 bases, and 4 bases separated the two germline ends. This chain's CDR3 is CASSQSGDTQYF. CDR3 nucleotides: TGCGCCAGCAGTCAATCGGGCGATACGCAGTATTTT.

The V call is TRBV5-1, the J call TRBJ2-1; D may be TRBD2 (6 bases). This CDR3 region has 17 residues. Germline CDR1 is SGHRS and CDR2 is YFSETQ. Between the trimmed V and J ends, which lost 0 bases and 1 base, there was a span of 14 bases. Here the CDR3 reads CASSLVRGGVSYNEQFF. As DNA, the CDR3 is TGCGCCAGCAGCTTGGTACGGGGAGGAGTATCCTACAATGAGCAGTTCTTC.

This rearrangement joins TRBV20-1 to TRBJ2-7, with D uncertain. CDR1 is DFQATT and CDR2 is SNEGSKA in the germline V gene (reference sequence). Trimming pared 0 bases from V and 9 bases from J, leaving 9 bases between. The CDR3 spans 11 residues. In DNA, the CDR3 is TGCAGTGCTAGAGAGGTTTCTTGGCAGTACTTC. Its translation is CSAREVSWQYF.

CDR3 residues: CASSLTTGDSRYGYTF. The CDR3 DNA is TGCGCCAGCAGCCTGACAACCGGGGACAGCCGCTATGGCTACACCTTC. This chain links TRBV4-1 with TRBJ1-2, with 7 bases that match TRBD1. The CDR3 sequence is 16 residues long. Unmatched junction bases numbered 12, after V lost 4 bases and J lost 4 bases. Germline V gives CDR1 MGHRA, CDR2 YSYEKL.

The chain links TRBV13 to TRBJ2-3; D might be TRBD2 (6 bases). The V gene's germline CDR1 is PRHDT and CDR2 FYEKMQ (reference sequence). The CDR3 spans 15 residues. The ends were cut back, 3 bases at V and 3 bases at J, with 13 bases in the middle. The CDR3 here is CASSFRGGGTDTQYF. CDR3 in DNA: TGTGCCAGCAGCTTCCGCGGAGGAGGGACAGATACGCAGTATTTT.

This chain links TRBV5-1 with TRBJ2-7; D is perhaps TRBD2 (6 bases). V lost 6 bases to trimming and J lost 3 bases, with 19 bases between them. The CDR3 extends over 15 amino acids. CDR1 is SGHRS, CDR2 YFSETQ, per germline. CDR3 in DNA: TGCGCCAGCAAACGGATCGGGTCCGGGGGCTACGAGCAGTACTTC. Its translation is CASKRIGSGGYEQYF.

V usage is TRBV7-2 and J usage is TRBJ1-2; D remains unclear. The CDR3 has 13 residues. Between the trimmed V and J ends, which lost 5 bases and 4 bases, there was a span of 11 bases. CDR1 SGHTA and CDR2 FQGNSA come from the germline V gene. For the CDR3, the DNA is TGTGCCAGCAGCGCCGGGTGGGGCTATGGCTACACCTTC. Residues: CASSAGWGYGYTF.

The genes are TRBV4-1 and TRBJ1-4, with D unclear. This CDR3 has 16 residues. Germline V gene data show CDR1 as MGHRA and CDR2 as YSYEKL. V was cut by 1 base and J by 2 bases, with 11 bases left in between. The CDR3 protein is CASSQAHLGTNEKLFF. In DNA, the CDR3 is TGCGCCAGCAGCCAAGCTCATCTCGGGACTAATGAAAAACTGTTTTTT.